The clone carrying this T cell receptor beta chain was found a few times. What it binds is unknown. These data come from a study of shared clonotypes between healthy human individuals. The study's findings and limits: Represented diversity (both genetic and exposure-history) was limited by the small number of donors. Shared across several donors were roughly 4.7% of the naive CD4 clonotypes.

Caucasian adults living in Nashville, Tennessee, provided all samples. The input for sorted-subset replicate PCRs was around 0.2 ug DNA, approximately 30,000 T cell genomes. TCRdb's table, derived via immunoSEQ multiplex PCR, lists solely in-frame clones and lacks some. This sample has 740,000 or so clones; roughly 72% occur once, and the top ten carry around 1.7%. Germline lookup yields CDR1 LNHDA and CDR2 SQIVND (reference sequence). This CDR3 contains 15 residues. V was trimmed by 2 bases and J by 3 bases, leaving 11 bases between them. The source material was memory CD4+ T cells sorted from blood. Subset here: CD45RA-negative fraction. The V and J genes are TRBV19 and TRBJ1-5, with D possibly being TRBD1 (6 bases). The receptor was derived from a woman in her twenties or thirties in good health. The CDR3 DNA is TGTGCCAGTAGTATACGGTACAGGGACAATCAGCCCCAGCATTTT. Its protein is CASSIRYRDNQPQHF.